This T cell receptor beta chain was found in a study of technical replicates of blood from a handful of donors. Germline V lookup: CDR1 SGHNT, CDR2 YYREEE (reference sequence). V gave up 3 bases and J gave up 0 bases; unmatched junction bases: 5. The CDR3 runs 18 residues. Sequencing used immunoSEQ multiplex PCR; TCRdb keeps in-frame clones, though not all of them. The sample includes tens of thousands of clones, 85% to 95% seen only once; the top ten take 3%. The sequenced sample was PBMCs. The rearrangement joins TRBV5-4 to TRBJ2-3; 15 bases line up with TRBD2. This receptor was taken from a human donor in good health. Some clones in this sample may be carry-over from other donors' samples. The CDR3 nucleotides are TGTGCCAGCAGCTCGGGACTAGCGGGGGGAACTAGCACAGATACGCAGTATTTT. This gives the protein CASSSGLAGGTSTDTQYF.